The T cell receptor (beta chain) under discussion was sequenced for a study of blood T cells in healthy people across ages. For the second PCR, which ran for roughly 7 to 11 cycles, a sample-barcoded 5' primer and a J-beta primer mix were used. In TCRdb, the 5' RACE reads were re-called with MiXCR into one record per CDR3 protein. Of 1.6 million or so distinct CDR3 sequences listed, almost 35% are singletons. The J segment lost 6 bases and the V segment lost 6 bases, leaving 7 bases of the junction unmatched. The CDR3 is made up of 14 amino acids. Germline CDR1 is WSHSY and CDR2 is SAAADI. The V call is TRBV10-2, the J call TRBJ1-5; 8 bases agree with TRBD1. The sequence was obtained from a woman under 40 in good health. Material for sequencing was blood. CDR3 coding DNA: TGCGCCAGCAGATCTACAGGGGGTGGTCAGCCCCAGCATTTT. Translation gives CASRSTGGGQPQHF.